The 22 T cell receptor beta chains given below trace back to one sample, sequenced in a study (TCRdb year 2016). The library was prepared using RT-PCR. The sequencing machine was an Illumina MiSeq. TCRdb reanalyzed the raw reads on its own, using fastp at Q25 for trimming and MiXCR for clone calling, and kept in-frame beta chains. When rows share a CDR3 protein, they turn into one entry using the most common DNA and genes. The sample contains more than 600,000 distinct CDR3 sequences, 13% to 15% of them found a single time. The ten largest clones represent roughly 3.6% of the sample. The sample taken for sequencing was memory CD4+ T cells from blood. All receptors come from a female donor in good health, serving as a healthy control.

In this sample, this clonotype turned up a few times. The CDR3 sequence is CASSYRPAGRYGYTF. Written as DNA, the CDR3 is TGTGCCAGCAGTTACCGCCCCGCGGGGAGGTATGGCTACACCTTC. The gene calls are TRBV6-2 or TRBV6-3 and TRBJ1-2; no clear D. Germline CDR1 reads MNHEY; CDR2 reads SVGEGT. Trimming pared 2 bases from V and 5 bases from J, leaving 15 bases between. The CDR3 length is 15 residues.

This clonotype appeared many times. The J gene is TRBJ2-7, the V gene TRBV12-3 or TRBV12-4, with 7 bases fitting TRBD2. V shed 7 bases and J 4 bases; nucleotides not matched to a gene: 16. CDR3 length: 16 residues. The DNA of the CDR3 is TGTGCCAGCACCACAACACCTAGCGGACCAAGGTACGAGCAGTACTTC. Translation: CASTTTPSGPRYEQYF.

This clonotype was observed at least ten times. This chain uses TRBV29-1 with TRBJ2-2, with no clear D. Germline V CDR1 and CDR2: SQVTM, ANQGSEA. V was clipped by 6 bases and J by 2 bases, with 7 bases between them. CDR3 size: 12 residues. Here the CDR3 reads CSVRLNTGELFF. CDR3 coding DNA: TGCAGCGTCCGGCTTAACACCGGGGAGCTGTTTTTT.

This clonotype was detected only a few times. The rearrangement links TRBV7-2 to TRBJ2-2; 7 bases are shared with TRBD2. This CDR3 comprises 16 residues. V shed 4 bases, J shed 0 bases, and the junction held 5 bases outside the gene matches. Germline V CDR1 and CDR2: SGHTA, FQGNSA. CDR3 nucleotides: TGTGCCAGCAGCTACTCCGGGACTACGAACACCGGGGAGCTGTTTTTT. This translates into CASSYSGTTNTGELFF.

V is TRBV5-1 and J is TRBJ1-2; D unclear. From germline, CDR1 is SGHRS and CDR2 YFSETQ. There are 14 residues in the CDR3. V gave up 2 bases and J gave up 9 bases, with 17 bases separating them. The CDR3 bases are TGCGCCAGCAGCTTTGGGGATACGAGCGATCGCTACACCTTC. Translating it yields CASSFGDTSDRYTF.

This clonotype was recorded at least ten times. The chain couples TRBV27 to TRBJ2-1; D is uncertain. Trimming removed 8 bases at V and 0 bases at J, with 8 bases between. This CDR3 region has 13 residues. Germline values: CDR1 MNHEY, CDR2 SMNVEV (reference sequence). CDR3 sequence reads: CASGLSSYNEQFF. CDR3 nucleotide sequence: TGTGCCAGCGGGTTGAGCTCCTACAATGAGCAGTTCTTC.

The rearrangement uses TRBV5-1 and TRBJ1-2, with D maybe TRBD1 (6 bases). V was shortened by 5 bases and J by 5 bases, with 19 bases between the two germline ends. The CDR3 has 15 residues. The V gene's germline CDR1 is SGHRS and CDR2 YFSETQ. The CDR3 region has the DNA TGCGCCAGCAGGTCGGGACACCTCTCGGAGTATGGCTACACCTTC. The encoded protein is CASRSGHLSEYGYTF.

In DNA, the CDR3 is TGTGCCAGCAGCCCTGCGGGGGGATCAGAGTACTTC. Residues: CASSPAGGSEYF. The V call is TRBV3-1, the J call TRBJ2-5; 8 bases are a match to TRBD2. Trimming cost V 4 bases and J 12 bases; bases outside gene matches: 7. The germline V gene encodes CDR1 LGHDT and CDR2 YNNKEL (reference sequence). The CDR3 totals 12 residues.

This clonotype was observed many times. The V gene is TRBV12-3 or TRBV12-4, the J gene TRBJ2-6; D is uncertain. The ends were cut back, 3 bases at V and 4 bases at J, with 4 bases in the middle. There are 13 residues in the CDR3. The CDR3 reads CASSLLGANVLTF. The CDR3 nucleotides read TGTGCCAGCAGTTTGTTGGGGGCCAACGTCCTGACTTTC.

The chain links TRBV16 to TRBJ2-3, with D perhaps matching TRBD1 or TRBD2 (5 bases each). This CDR3 has 15 amino acids. The V end was cut by 4 bases, the J end by 0 bases, with 11 bases between. Per germline, CDR1 KGHSY and CDR2 FQNENV. This chain's CDR3 is CASSRFRDSTDTQYF. The CDR3 bases are TGTGCCAGCAGCCGATTCCGGGACAGCACAGATACGCAGTATTTT.

This clonotype has only a few counts. The rearrangement links TRBV11-2 to TRBJ2-2, with a tentative D call TRBD2 (6 bases). The CDR3 is 17 residues long. Trimming took 2 bases from V and 6 from J, leaving 19 bases between them. Germline CDR1 SGHAT, CDR2 FQNNGV. This chain's CDR3 is CASSLLGGALGPGELFF. CDR3 coding DNA: TGTGCCAGCAGCTTATTGGGCGGGGCACTAGGGCCCGGGGAGCTGTTTTTT.

This clonotype was found a few times. The chain uses TRBV7-9 and TRBJ1-1; D is undetermined. The CDR3 has 14 amino acids. Germline CDR1 SEHNR, CDR2 FQNEAQ (reference sequence). V shed 3 bases and J shed 4 bases, with 12 bases lying between them. For the CDR3, the DNA is TGTGCCAGCAGCTTTTCCGACCGCGGCACTGAAGCTTTCTTT. Translation: CASSFSDRGTEAFF.

The sample holds many counts of this clonotype. The V and J genes are TRBV20-1 and TRBJ2-7, with TRBD1 matching over 11 bases. V dropped 5 bases and J dropped 5; count of bases not matched to a gene: 5. Germline CDR1 DFQATT, CDR2 SNEGSKA (reference sequence). This CDR3 comprises 13 residues. In DNA form, the CDR3 reads TGCAGTGCTGGGGGGGACAGGGGGAACGAGCAGTACTTC. It specifies CSAGGDRGNEQYF.

This clonotype has only a few counts. J is TRBJ1-1 and V is TRBV5-1, with 9 bases that match TRBD1. Germline loops: CDR1 SGHRS, CDR2 YFSETQ. The CDR3 is 13 amino acids. After removal of 3 bases from V and 6 bases from J, the junction contained 3 bases not matched to a gene. The CDR3 DNA reads TGCGCCAGCAGCTCGGACAGGGGTGCTGAAGCTTTCTTT. It codes for CASSSDRGAEAFF. Full variable domain (missing parts from reference TRBV5-1 and TRBJ1-1): KAGVTQTPRYLIKTRGQQVTLSCSPISGHRSVSWYQQTPGQGLQFLFEYFSETQRNKGNFPGRFSGRQFSNSRSEMNVSTLELGDSALYLCASSSDRGAEAFFGQGTRLTVV.

The J gene is TRBJ1-5, the V gene TRBV6-5; D ambiguous. Germline-derived CDR1 and CDR2 are MNHEY and SVGAGI. V lost 2 bases to trimming and J lost 5 bases, with 7 bases between them. CDR3 length: 13 amino acids. In DNA, the CDR3 is TGTGCCAGCAGTTACGCCGACGATCAGCCCCAGCATTTT. Residues: CASSYADDQPQHF.

V usage is TRBV6-2 or TRBV6-3 and J usage is TRBJ1-1, with 8 bases aligning to TRBD1. The CDR3 sequence is 16 residues long. With 2 bases clipped from V and 0 bases from J, the junction kept 5 bases outside the gene matches. Germline assignment: CDR1 MNHEY and CDR2 SVGEGT. CDR3 residues: CASSYPSGGLNTEAFF. CDR3 nucleotides: TGTGCCAGCAGTTACCCGTCAGGGGGCCTGAACACTGAAGCTTTCTTT.

V is TRBV28 and J is TRBJ1-1; the D gene is possibly TRBD1 (5 bases). The CDR3 is made up of 14 amino acids. Trimming left V 6 bases short and J 7 bases short, with 18 bases between. Germline V gene data show CDR1 as MDHEN and CDR2 as SYDVKM. In DNA, the CDR3 is TGTGCCAGCAGGTTCGGCGCCAGGGTCCTTGAAGCTTTCTTT. It yields the protein CASRFGARVLEAFF.

This clonotype was seen many times. The genes are TRBV12-3 or TRBV12-4 and TRBJ1-5; perhaps TRBD1 as D (6 bases). The CDR3 extends over 13 amino acids. Trimming removed 5 bases at V and 7 bases at J, with 12 bases between. CDR3 coding DNA: TGTGCCAGCAGTATAGGACAGAAGCAGCCCCAGCATTTT. It encodes CASSIGQKQPQHF.

The CDR3: CSVVDLENGYTF. The CDR3 nucleotides are TGCAGCGTTGTAGATTTGGAGAATGGCTACACCTTC. The chain employs TRBV29-1 and TRBJ1-2; D unclear. Deletions cut 4 bases from V and 6 bases from J, with 12 bases between. Germline CDR1 is SQVTM and CDR2 is ANQGSEA. The CDR3 has 12 residues.

The chain combines TRBV20-1 with TRBJ1-4; no clear D gene. V lost 0 bases and J lost 5, with 10 bases in between. Germline V CDR1 and CDR2: DFQATT, SNEGSKA (reference sequence). The CDR3 has 14 amino acids. The chain's CDR3 is CSARDDPGNEKLFF. DNA for the CDR3: TGCAGTGCTAGAGACGACCCGGGAAATGAAAAACTGTTTTTT.

This clonotype was counted only a few times. J is TRBJ2-1 and V is TRBV7-2; 11 bases line up with TRBD2. Unmatched junction bases numbered 12, after V lost 5 bases and J lost 6 bases. Germline CDR1 reads SGHTA; CDR2 reads FQGNSA. This CDR3 has 17 amino acids. CDR3 sequence reads: CASSRAASGRIGNEQFF. Here the CDR3 DNA reads TGTGCCAGCAGCCGAGCGGCTAGCGGGAGGATTGGCAATGAGCAGTTCTTC. Using reference TRBV7-2 and TRBJ2-1 for the parts outside the CDR3, the full variable domain is GAGVSQSPSNKVTEKGKDVELRCDPISGHTALYWYRQSLGQGLEFLIYFQGNSAPDKSGLPSDRFSAERTGGSVSTLTIQRTQQEDSAVYLCASSRAASGRIGNEQFFGPGTRLTVL.

This clonotype was recorded many times. The chain joins TRBV10-3 to TRBJ1-1; D gene ambiguous. The CDR3 spans 13 residues. From germline, CDR1 is ENHRY and CDR2 SYGVKD. Trimming left V 6 bases short and J 3 bases short, with 11 bases between. The CDR3 spells CAIRVKEDTEAFF. In nucleotides, the CDR3 is TGTGCCATCAGGGTTAAAGAAGACACTGAAGCTTTCTTT.